This T cell receptor (beta chain) derives from a study of cytomegalovirus exposure and HLA in healthy donors. The overall study: Earlier results showed roughly 120 million unique TCR beta sequences derived from approximately 180 million T cells.

Comments on this clone: Its antigen is not identified.

Trimming stripped 2 bases from V and 3 bases from J, with 13 bases between. The CDR3 sequence is 15 residues long. Germline CDR1 and CDR2: LNHDA and SQIVND (reference sequence). General study results and limits: Roughly even sequencing depth across donors was the assumption behind the presence/absence analyses. Association with HLA alleles at 0.05 false discovery rate was found for about 17,000 TCR beta sequences in a later analysis.

The study ran its PCR with 60 Vbeta and 13 Jbeta primers. In the source study's methods: A follow-up analysis tallied 86 million or so unique TCR beta chains, roughly 11 million shared. Clones were sequenced by immunoSEQ multiplex PCR, and TCRdb holds only the in-frame ones, with some missing. From that table come the V and J calls and clone size; the DNA was used to work out D and trimming. The profile covers around 100,000 clones, with over 65% appearing a single time and roughly 3.9% taken by the ten largest. The sequenced sample consisted of PBMCs. This rearrangement joins TRBV19 to TRBJ1-1; D may be TRBD1 (5 bases). The source of this sequence is a man younger than 40 in good health and CMV-seronegative. The CDR3 loop reads CASSITYLGDTEAFF. Written as DNA, the CDR3 is TGTGCCAGTAGTATAACCTATTTAGGGGACACTGAAGCTTTCTTT.